This T cell receptor beta chain was identified during a study of blood T cell repertoires in COVID-19. Study summary: Specimens from acute and convalescent COVID-19 originated in the United States, Italy and Spain. T cells, B-cell-depleted T cells, or PBMCs supplied cDNA or gDNA.

In the original workflow: Reference gene primer amplification gave estimated nucleated cell counts. This table comes from immunoSEQ multiplex PCR, and its TCRdb copy is limited to in-frame clones, with some not included. V and J calls plus clone size are reproduced from that table; the DNA served to infer D and trimming. This sample carries about 62,000 clones, 80% to 90% of them seen once, and the ten largest clones take roughly 1.4%. Germline V gene data show CDR1 as SGHTA and CDR2 as FQGNSA. CDR3 length: 11 amino acids. Trimming pared 5 bases from V and 4 bases from J, leaving 5 bases between. This clone was recorded only once.

The chain links TRBV7-2 to TRBJ1-1; D not certain. This clonotype originated in a woman at least 80 years old with acute or convalescent COVID-19. The sequenced sample was peripheral blood. CDR3 nucleotide sequence: TGTGCCAGCAGCCAAATCACTGAAGCTTTCTTT. Amino acid sequence: CASSQITEAFF. Using reference TRBV7-2 and TRBJ1-1 for the parts outside the CDR3, the full variable domain is GAGVSQSPSNKVTEKGKDVELRCDPISGHTALYWYRQSLGQGLEFLIYFQGNSAPDKSGLPSDRFSAERTGGSVSTLTIQRTQQEDSAVYLCASSQITEAFFGQGTRLTVV.